The rows below give T cell receptor beta chains drawn from one sample of a study of identifying expanded T cells in peripheral blood. Produced via immunoSEQ multiplex PCR; TCRdb's table is partial and in-frame only. The sample records over 100,000 clones, approximately 90% being singletons. Sequences were obtained from blood. The receptors were gathered from a person aged 18 to 70 in good health. CDR3s include the opening cysteine and the closing phenylalanine or tryptophan. The size entry is marked missing in some rows and otherwise reads once, few, many or a size class.

TRBV11-1	TRBJ2-1	NA	CASSLRQGTYNEQFF
TRBV4-2	TRBJ1-1	NA	CASSQGAKGPLYTEAFF
TRBV2	TRBJ1-2	NA	CASRESYGYTF
TRBV28	TRBJ1-2	NA	CASSRSPDYGYTF
TRBV6-4	TRBJ2-2	NA	CASRVKAETGELFF
TRBV4-3	TRBJ1-2	NA	CASSQRSYGYTF
TRBV5-8	TRBJ2-7	NA	CASSLGISYEQYF
TRBV25-1	TRBJ1-1	NA	CASSDSHGNTEAFF
TRBV11-3	TRBJ2-3	NA	CASSPRRGDTQYF
TRBV2	TRBJ2-3	NA	CASSEEGSGRDTQYF
TRBV5-1	TRBJ2-5	NA	CASSLGAGGPETQYF
TRBV5-6	TRBJ1-6	NA	CASSLGNSPLHF
TRBV5-5	TRBJ1-6	NA	CASSQIPPNSPLHF
TRBV21-1	TRBJ2-7	NA	CASTLAFPYEQYF
TRBV30	TRBJ2-2	NA	CARTTGDIITGELFF
TRBV10-3	TRBJ1-2	NA	CAISESQGLDGYTF
TRBV11-3	TRBJ2-1	NA	CASSESGITYNEQFF
TRBV4-2	TRBJ2-1	NA	CASSQAGASGYNEQFF
TRBV19	TRBJ1-5	NA	CASKVGQGDYQPQHF
TRBV7-6	TRBJ1-2	NA	CASSLLGNYGYTF
TRBV6-5	TRBJ2-5	NA	CASSYQDSVQETQYF
TRBV4-3	TRBJ1-1	NA	CASSQDMQKNTEAFF
TRBV10-3	TRBJ1-3	NA	CAIYSGDSGNTIYF
TRBV19	TRBJ2-1	few	CASSMVTDEQFF
TRBV27	TRBJ2-3	NA	CATWALAGGSTDTQYF
TRBV2	TRBJ1-4	NA	CASREVSTNEKLFF
TRBV4-3	TRBJ1-4	NA	CASSQVAEKLFF
TRBV7-6	TRBJ2-5	NA	CASSLRLETQYF
TRBV4-2	TRBJ1-4	NA	CASSQDPVGTGDEKLFF
TRBV18	TRBJ2-1	once	CASSQLGGLSYNEQFF
TRBV6-5	TRBJ1-2	NA	CASSYRPDRRGYTF
TRBV5-6	TRBJ2-7	NA	CASSWGGSGRTDEQYF
TRBV7-6	TRBJ2-7	NA	CASSQRRGGPYEQYF